This TCR beta chain stems from a study of T cell responses to AZD1222 COVID-19 vaccine. Overall study results and limits: Without day 14 samples, only post-peak T cell repertoires were studied. The donor cohort was predominantly white British with a female majority, and clonal diversity may have been underestimated. Baseline testing showed seropositivity in only a handful of AZD1222 recipients. A rise in Spike-specific TCR breadth and depth followed two AZD1222 doses.

The method was immunoSEQ multiplex PCR; TCRdb's version includes in-frame clones alone and lacks a portion of them. The table shows 80,000 to 95,000 clones, with roughly nine tenths occurring only once. As for this clone: The antigen remains undetermined.

This sequence was found in an adult in good health. Sequencing used peripheral blood, obtained on day 0 of MenACWY control vaccination.

Here the CDR3 reads CASSLDTGNTIYF. The CDR3 DNA is TGTGCCAGCAGCTTGGACACTGGAAACACCATATATTTT. This chain joins TRBV5-4 and TRBJ1-3, with D unclear. CDR1 SGHNT and CDR2 YYREEE come from the germline V gene (reference sequence). The CDR3 length is 13 residues. The V and J ends lost 0 bases and 2 bases respectively, with 3 bases between them. The variable domain in full, with the rest retrieved from reference TRBV5-4 and TRBJ1-3, is ETGVTQSPTHLIKTRGQQVTLRCSSQSGHNTVSWYQQALGQGPQFIFQYYREEENGRGNFPPRFSGLQFPNYSSELNVNALELDDSALYLCASSLDTGNTIYFGEGSWLTVV.